These T cell receptor beta chains were read from a single sample in a study of control samples from healthy donors and cancer patients. Measured with immunoSEQ multiplex PCR; TCRdb has only the in-frame clones, and not every one. The sample has 69,000 or so clones; approximately 94% are singletons. Sample: blood. The receptor set was obtained from a woman younger than 45 in good health. Both conserved end residues are part of each CDR3. A D gene is named only where the DNA matches it firmly. Clone size, where shown, is once, few, many, or a class for clones that have expanded.

cdr3_aa cdr3_nt d_call j_call clone_size cdr3_length v_call
CASRGGEKLFF TGTGCCAGTAGGGGGGGAGAAAAACTGTTTTTT NA TRBJ1-4 NA 11 TRBV19
CASSKTRNYGYTF TGTGCCAGCAGTAAAACACGTAACTATGGCTACACCTTC NA TRBJ1-2 NA 13 TRBV12-3/TRBV12-4
CASSWTGGKDQPQHF TGCGCCAGCAGCTGGACAGGGGGCAAGGATCAGCCCCAGCATTTT TRBD1 TRBJ1-5 few 15 TRBV5-1
CASTHTGFNSPLHF TGTGCCAGCACCCACACCGGATTCAATTCACCCCTCCACTTT NA TRBJ1-6 NA 14 TRBV7-9
CAIRQGANTEAFF TGTGCCATCAGACAGGGGGCCAACACTGAAGCTTTCTTT TRBD1 TRBJ1-1 NA 13 TRBV10-3
CASSLGGTGGGELFF TGTGCCAGCAGCTTAGGTGGGACCGGGGGCGGGGAGCTGTTTTTT NA TRBJ2-2 once 15 TRBV11-2
CASSLVQGRRAFF TGTGCCAGCAGCTTAGTACAGGGACGGCGAGCTTTCTTT NA TRBJ1-1 NA 13 TRBV7-9
CASSIPGNQPQHF TGTGCCAGTAGTATACCCGGGAATCAGCCCCAGCATTTT NA TRBJ1-5 NA 13 TRBV19
CASSSGGSQPQHF TGTGCCAGCAGTTCAGGGGGCAGTCAGCCCCAGCATTTT TRBD1 TRBJ1-5 NA 13 TRBV6-5
CASSPRPSGANVLTF TGTGCCAGCAGCCCTAGGCCCTCTGGGGCCAACGTCCTGACTTTC NA TRBJ2-6 few 15 TRBV9
CASSLTGYNSPLHF TGTGCCAGCAGCCTTACAGGGTATAATTCACCCCTCCACTTT NA TRBJ1-6 NA 14 TRBV14
CASSPPGGGTDTQYF TGCGCCAGCAGCCCTCCCGGGGGGGGCACAGATACGCAGTATTTT TRBD2 TRBJ2-3 NA 15 TRBV5-1
CASSQEDTLYNEQFF TGCGCCAGCAGCCAAGAAGACACCTTATACAATGAGCAGTTCTTC NA TRBJ2-1 NA 15 TRBV4-1
CASSEPGRPAGNTIYF TGTGCCAGCAGTGAGCCAGGGAGGCCGGCTGGAAACACCATATATTTT NA TRBJ1-3 once 16 TRBV25-1
CATRGLGSKGQPQHF TGTGCCACCAGGGGGTTGGGGAGCAAGGGGCAGCCCCAGCATTTT NA TRBJ1-5 NA 15 TRBV15
CASGPSKTVNTGELFF TGTGCCAGCGGTCCTTCGAAGACAGTGAACACCGGGGAGCTGTTTTTT NA TRBJ2-2 NA 16 TRBV2
CASSILGLGGTEAFF TGTGCCAGCAGCATACTGGGCCTCGGGGGGACTGAAGCTTTCTTT NA TRBJ1-1 NA 15 TRBV5-6
CASSPLGSGNTIYF TGTGCCAGCAGCCCCTTGGGATCTGGAAACACCATATATTTT NA TRBJ1-3 NA 14 TRBV3-1/TRBV3-2
CASSLAQGRGVPFF TGCGCCAGCAGCTTGGCCCAAGGCCGGGGTGTTCCTTTCTTT NA TRBJ1-1 few 14 TRBV5-1
CASSEYGEKLFF TGTGCCAGCAGTGAATACGGTGAAAAACTGTTTTTT NA TRBJ1-4 NA 12 TRBV25-1
CASSQVSGAFQNGNTIYF TGTGCCAGCAGCCAAGTGTCAGGGGCCTTTCAGAATGGAAACACCATATATTTT NA TRBJ1-3 NA 18 TRBV3-1/TRBV3-2
CASTTRGWDSQAGQFF TGTGCCAGCACCACAAGGGGCTGGGACTCCCAAGCTGGGCAGTTCTTC NA TRBJ2-1 NA 16 TRBV3-1/TRBV3-2
CASSPQREKRYGYTF TGTGCCAGCAGCCCCCAACGGGAAAAAAGGTATGGCTACACCTTC NA TRBJ1-2 NA 15 TRBV21-1
CASTYNKAFSGNTIYF TGTGCCAGTACCTACAACAAGGCGTTCTCTGGAAACACCATATATTTT NA TRBJ1-3 NA 16 TRBV19
CASSFLSRGLSQPQHF TGTGCCAGCAGCTTTCTGTCAAGGGGGCTTAGTCAGCCCCAGCATTTT TRBD1 TRBJ1-5 NA 16 TRBV11-3
CATSDLGPQGAEETQYF TGTGCCACCAGTGATTTAGGACCTCAGGGGGCTGAGGAGACCCAGTACTTC TRBD1 TRBJ2-5 few 17 TRBV24-1
CAISSTGMYGYTF TGTGCCATCAGTTCCACAGGGATGTATGGCTACACCTTC NA TRBJ1-2 NA 13 TRBV10-3
CASTDRLGGQPQHF TGTGCCAGCACGGACAGACTCGGGGGTCAGCCCCAGCATTTT NA TRBJ1-5 NA 14 TRBV6-5
CASSYSMGAGGYGYTF TGTGCCAGCAGTTACTCGATGGGGGCGGGTGGCTATGGCTACACCTTC NA TRBJ1-2 once 16 TRBV6-6
CASSYSHTSRETQYF TGTGCCAGCAGTTACTCCCATACTAGTAGAGAGACCCAGTACTTC NA TRBJ2-5 NA 15 TRBV6-5
CASSMRGSGTDTQYF TGTGCCAGTAGTATGCGGGGGTCTGGCACAGATACGCAGTATTTT TRBD2 TRBJ2-3 NA 15 TRBV19
CASSLGPGGNDGYTF TGCGCCAGCAGCTTAGGCCCAGGGGGGAACGATGGCTACACCTTC TRBD1 TRBJ1-2 NA 15 TRBV5-1
CASSIARGFYNSPLHF TGTGCCAGTAGTATTGCTAGGGGGTTCTATAATTCACCCCTCCACTTT NA TRBJ1-6 NA 16 TRBV19
CASSLRESDSGNTIYF TGTGCCAGCAGCTTGCGGGAAAGTGACTCTGGAAACACCATATATTTT NA TRBJ1-3 NA 16 TRBV7-8
CASSVQAGTSGGGPYEQYF TGTGCCAGCAGCGTGCAAGCCGGGACTAGCGGGGGGGGGCCCTACGAGCAGTACTTC TRBD2 TRBJ2-7 NA 19 TRBV9
CASKRQGAVREQYF TGTGCCAGCAAGCGCCAGGGGGCTGTCAGGGAGCAGTACTTC TRBD1 TRBJ2-7 NA 14 TRBV2
CASTHTQGRLFF TGTGCCAGCACCCATACCCAGGGACGACTGTTTTTT NA TRBJ1-4 NA 12 TRBV14
CATCSRTEYEKLFF TGTGCCACCTGCAGCCGGACGGAATATGAAAAACTGTTTTTT NA TRBJ1-4 NA 14 TRBV6-6
CASSLDPSAIGNTIYF TGCGCCAGCAGCTTGGATCCCTCCGCAATTGGAAACACCATATATTTT NA TRBJ1-3 NA 16 TRBV5-1
CASSGGGRFNEQFF TGTGCCAGCAGTGGTGGGGGGCGGTTTAATGAGCAGTTCTTC NA TRBJ2-1 NA 14 TRBV28
CASSLEGTDTGELFF TGCGCCAGCAGCTTGGAAGGGACAGACACCGGGGAGCTGTTTTTT TRBD1 TRBJ2-2 NA 15 TRBV5-1
CASSLAGNLNTEAFF TGTGCCAGCAGCTTAGCTGGGAATTTGAACACTGAAGCTTTCTTT NA TRBJ1-1 NA 15 TRBV7-6
CAWSIGRNTEAFF TGTGCCTGGAGCATTGGAAGAAACACTGAAGCTTTCTTT NA TRBJ1-1 once 13 TRBV30
CASSSRGSGGAIAGELFF TGCGCCAGCAGCTCCAGGGGAAGCGGGGGGGCGATAGCCGGGGAGCTGTTTTTT TRBD2 TRBJ2-2 once 18 TRBV5-1
CASSFEGKGYGYTF TGTGCCAGCAGCTTCGAGGGGAAGGGCTATGGCTACACCTTC NA TRBJ1-2 NA 14 TRBV5-4
CASRPAGRSGNTIYF TGTGCCAGCAGGCCTGCCGGGAGGTCTGGAAACACCATATATTTT NA TRBJ1-3 NA 15 TRBV6-5
CASGQDTEAFF TGTGCTAGTGGCCAGGACACTGAAGCTTTCTTT NA TRBJ1-1 NA 11 TRBV12-5
CASSEEGLDGEKLFF TGTGCCAGCAGTGAGGAGGGGTTGGATGGGGAAAAACTGTTTTTT NA TRBJ1-4 NA 15 TRBV2
CASSLNRDSYGYTF TGTGCCAGCTCACTCAATCGGGACAGCTATGGCTACACCTTC TRBD1 TRBJ1-2 once 14 TRBV18
CASGSQENTEAFF TGTGCCAGCGGATCTCAGGAAAACACTGAAGCTTTCTTT NA TRBJ1-1 once 13 TRBV11-2
CASSFTGGEQYF TGTGCCAGCAGCTTCACAGGGGGCGAGCAGTACTTC TRBD1 TRBJ2-7 NA 12 TRBV5-6
CASSWGRNTEAFF TGTGCCAGCAGTTGGGGGCGGAACACTGAAGCTTTCTTT NA TRBJ1-1 NA 13 TRBV6-5